The clone carrying this T cell receptor beta chain was observed a few times. Its antigen is undetermined. Trimming removed 3 bases from V and 5 bases from J; junction bases left unmatched: 7. The germline gives CDR1 SGHVS, CDR2 FNYEAQ. CDR3 length: 15 residues. TCRdb re-called the 5' RACE reads through MiXCR, storing one row per CDR3 protein. The repertoire consists of around 310,000 distinct CDR3 sequences, with around 4.5% occurring once and the leading ten covering less than 20%. This entry is derived from a study of T cells after yellow fever vaccination. Overall study results and limits: Booster samples showed a return of most primary-vaccination clones (almost 97% CD4, approximately 85% CD8).

The chain carries TRBV7-6 and TRBJ2-3; 8 bases agree with TRBD2. The clonotype was recovered from a man in his late teens or twenties who received the YFV17D yellow fever vaccine. The source material was PBMCs, sampled 15 days after the yellow fever booster vaccination. The CDR3 protein is CASSLASGYGDTQYF. The CDR3 nucleotides are TGTGCCAGCAGCTTGGCTAGCGGGTACGGAGATACGCAGTATTTT.